One sample yielded the 16 T cell receptor beta chains listed below, sequenced in a study of CD8 T cells in Susac syndrome. RNA was extracted with the RNeasy kit, and a quantity of roughly 0.5 to 1 ug was reverse transcribed using random hexamers. One entry per CDR3 protein results from TCRdb running MiXCR on the immunoSEQ multiplex PCR reads. In the table there are around 130,000 distinct CDR3 sequences, 75% to 90% of which are singletons. Material for sequencing was CD8+ T cells from PBMCs. The receptors were gathered from a human donor with multiple sclerosis.

The gene calls are TRBV19 and TRBJ2-1, with TRBD2 as a possible D gene (6 bases). The germline V gene encodes CDR1 LNHDA and CDR2 SQIVND (reference sequence). There are 15 residues in the CDR3. Trimming removed 6 bases from V and 6 bases from J, with 18 bases in between. CDR3 sequence: CASRVSEGRGNEQFF. The DNA of the CDR3 is TGTGCCAGTAGAGTTTCGGAGGGCCGAGGCAATGAGCAGTTCTTC. Using reference TRBV19 and TRBJ2-1 for the parts outside the CDR3, the full variable domain is DGGITQSPKYLFRKEGQNVTLSCEQNLNHDAMYWYRQDPGQGLRLIYYSQIVNDFQKGDIAEGYSVSREKKESFPLTVTSAQKNPTAFYLCASRVSEGRGNEQFFGPGTRLTVL.

The rearrangement uses TRBV11-3 and TRBJ1-1; maybe TRBD1 (5 bases). The CDR3 covers 13 residues. V shed 7 bases and J shed 1 base, with 10 bases lying between them. Germline values: CDR1 SGHNT, CDR2 YENEEA. The CDR3 sequence is CASTLGPNTEAFF. The DNA of the CDR3 is TGTGCCAGCACCCTGGGACCGAACACTGAAGCTTTCTTT.

This chain connects TRBV28 to TRBJ1-1; D ambiguous. The germline V gene encodes CDR1 MDHEN and CDR2 SYDVKM. The CDR3 extends over 15 amino acids. Trimming stripped 3 bases from V and 2 bases from J, with 13 bases between. The CDR3 loop reads CASSFVRGGNTEAFF. The CDR3 nucleotides are TGTGCCAGCAGTTTCGTCCGCGGAGGCAACACTGAAGCTTTCTTT.

CDR3 sequence reads: CASSSNRGRSNQPQHF. CDR3 in DNA: TGTGCCAGCAGCTCCAACAGGGGCCGAAGCAATCAGCCCCAGCATTTT. The gene calls are TRBV5-6 and TRBJ1-5, with TRBD1 matching over 7 bases. The CDR3 contains 16 residues. Germline lookup yields CDR1 SGHDT and CDR2 YYEEEE. The trim removed 3 bases at V and 1 base at J, leaving 7 bases unmatched.

V and J are TRBV12-1 and TRBJ2-7; no check of the table's D call, TRBD1, against the DNA was made. TRBV12-1 is noted as a pseudogene. The CDR3 runs to 20 residues. The CDR3 DNA sequence: TGTGCCAGCAGCCCCGAAATCCGGGACGCCGTTGCCCGCAGCTCCTACGAGCAGTACGTC. As protein: CASSPEIRDAVARSSYEQYV.

The chain combines TRBV28 with TRBJ2-7, with TRBD1 matching 7 bases. Germline V gene lookup returns CDR1 MDHEN and CDR2 SYDVKM. The junction had 4 bases not matched to a gene; V was cut back by 4 bases and J by 4 bases. The CDR3 has 13 amino acids. CDR3 region: CASSYTTGYEQYF. The CDR3 DNA reads as TGTGCCAGCAGTTACACGACAGGGTACGAGCAGTACTTC.

Only one count was recorded for this clonotype. The chain joins TRBV19 to TRBJ1-2; possible D gene TRBD1, 5 bases. The V end lost 7 bases, the J end lost 6 bases, and 12 bases lay between the germline ends. Germline V gene data show CDR1 as LNHDA and CDR2 as SQIVND (reference sequence). There are 12 residues in the CDR3. The chain's CDR3 is CASNDRGDGYTF. The CDR3 DNA is TGTGCCAGTAATGACAGAGGAGATGGCTACACCTTC.

The J gene is TRBJ1-4, the V gene TRBV20-1, with D possibly TRBD1 on 5 matching bases. This CDR3 comprises 15 residues. Trimming removed 0 bases from V and 4 bases from J, with 12 bases in between. The germline gives CDR1 DFQATT, CDR2 SNEGSKA (reference sequence). DNA for the CDR3: TGCAGTGCTAGAGAGGGGGGACGCGGTAATGAAAAACTGTTTTTT. The encoded protein is CSAREGGRGNEKLFF.

The rearrangement uses TRBV5-1 and TRBJ1-4, with D tentatively TRBD1 (5 bases). V lost 4 bases and J lost 7, with 20 bases in between. The CDR3 is made up of 16 amino acids. The germline V gene has CDR1 SGHRS and CDR2 YFSETQ. The chain's CDR3 is CASSPGLGAYFEKLFF. CDR3 bases: TGCGCCAGCAGCCCAGGCTTAGGGGCATATTTTGAAAAACTGTTTTTT.

This rearrangement joins TRBV28 to TRBJ2-1; a weak D match, TRBD2 (5 bases). From germline, CDR1 is MDHEN and CDR2 SYDVKM. The CDR3 spans 17 residues. With 2 bases removed from V and 12 bases from J, the gap between germline ends came to 26 bases. DNA of the CDR3: TGTGCCAGCAGTTTAGGCGCTCGCGGACCGGGGTTGAGTGGGCAGTTCTTC. As protein: CASSLGARGPGLSGQFF.

This clonotype turned up a few times. The gene calls are TRBV4-1 and TRBJ1-3; 7 bases fit TRBD1. In germline, CDR1 is MGHRA, CDR2 YSYEKL. The CDR3 has 18 residues. The V and J ends lost 0 bases and 3 bases, in that order; junction bases with no gene match: 11. The CDR3 reads CASSQENRGGAYGNTIYF. The CDR3 region has the DNA TGCGCCAGCAGCCAAGAAAACCGAGGGGGCGCTTATGGAAACACCATATATTTT.

The V and J genes are TRBV27 and TRBJ2-1; 11 nucleotides line up with TRBD1. This CDR3 is built from 16 residues. Trimming took 4 bases from V and 8 from J; bases not matched to a gene: 10. Looked up from germline, CDR1 is MNHEY and CDR2 is SMNVEV (reference sequence). Here the CDR3 DNA reads TGTGCCAGCAGTTACTTAACCGGGACAGGGGGAGATGAGCAGTTCTTC. It translates to CASSYLTGTGGDEQFF.

This rearrangement joins TRBV4-1 to TRBJ2-6; D gene unclear. Germline V lookup: CDR1 MGHRA, CDR2 YSYEKL. CDR3 length: 15 amino acids. V lost 4 bases and J 2 bases, leaving 9 bases between the germline ends. The CDR3 loop reads CASSPLGTGANVLTF. The CDR3 DNA reads TGCGCCAGCAGCCCTCTGGGGACTGGGGCCAACGTCCTGACTTTC.

V and J are TRBV12-3 or TRBV12-4 and TRBJ1-4; D unresolved. V was shortened by 4 bases and J by 6 bases, with 6 bases between the two germline ends. The CDR3 totals 12 residues. The CDR3 loop is CASSYTHEKLFF. The CDR3 DNA is TGTGCCAGCAGTTACACCCATGAAAAACTGTTTTTT.

This sequence joins TRBV6-1 and TRBJ1-2, with D maybe TRBD1 (6 bases). The CDR3 is made up of 12 amino acids. The V end was cut by 8 bases, the J end by 6 bases, with 13 bases between. The germline V gene has CDR1 MNHNS and CDR2 SASEGT. CDR3 sequence: CASADAGDGYTF. The CDR3 DNA is TGTGCCAGCGCCGATGCAGGGGATGGCTACACCTTC.

CDR3 region: CASSLGLEFQETQYF. As DNA, the CDR3 is TGTGCCAGCAGCTTAGGATTGGAATTTCAAGAGACCCAGTACTTC. This chain links TRBV7-9 with TRBJ2-5; D is uncertain. This CDR3 is 15 amino acids long. Deletions cut 1 base from V and 2 bases from J, with 11 bases between. Looked up from germline, CDR1 is SEHNR and CDR2 is FQNEAQ (reference sequence).